These 10 T cell receptor beta chains share one sample of origin, sequenced in a study of OX40 agonist ivuxolimab in advanced cancers. Clones were sequenced by immunoSEQ multiplex PCR, and TCRdb holds only the in-frame ones, with some missing. The table has 45,000 to 75,000 clones, around 79% seen once. Sequencing used CD4+ or CD8+ T cells sorted from blood, obtained in a trial of the OX40 agonist ivuxolimab. The receptors shown here come from an adult with an advanced solid tumor such as melanoma, head and neck, liver or kidney cancer.

The CDR3 region is CASSTRTGSSGNTIYF. The CDR3, as DNA: TGTGCCAGTAGCACCCGAACAGGATCCTCTGGAAACACCATATATTTT. This chain links TRBV19 with TRBJ1-3; weak D call: TRBD1 (5 bases). CDR3 length: 16 amino acids. Trimming shortened V by 6 bases and J by 0 bases, and 15 bases separated the two germline ends. Germline loops: CDR1 LNHDA, CDR2 SQIVND (reference sequence). Combining the CDR3 with reference TRBV19 and TRBJ1-3 gives the whole variable domain DGGITQSPKYLFRKEGQNVTLSCEQNLNHDAMYWYRQDPGQGLRLIYYSQIVNDFQKGDIAEGYSVSREKKESFPLTVTSAQKNPTAFYLCASSTRTGSSGNTIYFGEGSWLTVV.

With regard to this clone: This same CDR3 is encoded by further DNA sequences in the sample. The chain links TRBV7-9 to TRBJ1-1; the D is unclear. Trimming stripped 1 base from V and 0 bases from J, with 3 bases between. Germline V CDR1 and CDR2: SEHNR, FQNEAQ (reference sequence). The CDR3 consists of 13 residues. CDR3 sequence: CASSLDMNTEAFF. CDR3 bases: TGTGCCAGCAGCTTAGATATGAACACTGAAGCTTTCTTT.

The chain joins TRBV5-1 to TRBJ2-2; 10 bases agree with TRBD1. The V and J ends lost 4 bases and 7 bases, in that order; junction bases with no gene match: 7. The CDR3 spans 15 residues. Germline V lookup: CDR1 SGHRS, CDR2 YFSETQ. CDR3 protein: CASSLGQGVYGELFF. CDR3 DNA sequence: TGCGCCAGCAGCCTTGGACAGGGGGTTTACGGGGAGCTGTTTTTT.

The CDR3 region is CASRETHTEAFF. Here the CDR3 DNA reads TGTGCCAGCAGAGAGACACACACTGAAGCTTTCTTT. The rearrangement uses TRBV6-1 and TRBJ1-1; D unresolved. Trimming removed 6 bases at V and 3 bases at J, with 8 bases between. Germline-derived CDR1 and CDR2 are MNHNS and SASEGT. The CDR3 is 12 amino acids.

This chain uses TRBV4-1 with TRBJ2-3; TRBD2 might be the D (6 bases). CDR1 and CDR2 from the germline V gene are MGHRA and YSYEKL. V was cut by 0 bases and J by 6 bases, with 10 bases left in between. The CDR3 spans 14 residues. Here the CDR3 DNA reads TGCGCCAGCAGCCAAGATGGGGGGAGGGATACGCAGTATTTT. Its translation: CASSQDGGRDTQYF.

V gene TRBV6-5 combines with J gene TRBJ1-1; D uncertain. The V gene's germline CDR1 is MNHEY and CDR2 SVGAGI. V shed 6 bases and J shed 1 base, with 12 bases lying between them. CDR3 length equals 14 residues. The CDR3 DNA sequence: TGTGCCAGCAGCTTGGAATTTAAGAACACTGAAGCTTTCTTT. Its protein product is CASSLEFKNTEAFF.

V and J are TRBV5-4 and TRBJ2-1, with TRBD2 matching over 11 bases. After removal of 2 bases from V and 4 bases from J, the junction contained 8 bases not matched to a gene. The V gene's germline CDR1 is SGHNT and CDR2 YYREEE (reference sequence). The CDR3 is 17 amino acids. CDR3 loop: CASSFYRLAGIYNEQFF. The DNA of the CDR3 is TGTGCCAGCAGCTTCTACAGACTAGCGGGAATATACAATGAGCAGTTCTTC.

The chain couples TRBV11-3 to TRBJ1-1, with D maybe TRBD1 (6 bases). Germline lookup yields CDR1 SGHNT and CDR2 YENEEA. Trimming shortened V by 7 bases and J by 4 bases, and 16 bases separated the two germline ends. CDR3 length equals 14 residues. The DNA of the CDR3 is TGTGCCAGCACCCTAGGCGGGGGCGTCACTGAAGCTTTCTTT. This sequence encodes CASTLGGGVTEAFF.

The chain employs TRBV2 and TRBJ2-7; 10 positions agree with TRBD1. The CDR3 is 13 amino acids. Germline V CDR1 and CDR2: SNHLY, FYNNEI. Trimming at V came to 6 bases and at J to 6 bases, leaving 5 bases not matched to a gene. The CDR3 DNA is TGTGCCAGCAGCGGACAGGGGGTCGGCGAGCAGTACTTC. Translating gives CASSGQGVGEQYF.

The chain couples TRBV7-8 to TRBJ1-3, with a tentative D call TRBD1 (5 bases). This CDR3 contains 16 residues. Germline CDR1 and CDR2: SGHVS and FQNEAQ. Trimming cost V 5 bases and J 2 bases, with 16 bases left between them. CDR3 bases: TGTGCCAGCAGCAAGACAGCAAATTCCGCTGGAAACACCATATATTTT. It specifies CASSKTANSAGNTIYF. Full variable domain (outside the CDR3, taken from reference TRBV7-8 and TRBJ1-3): GAGVSQSPRYKVAKRGQDVALRCDPISGHVSLFWYQQALGQGPEFLTYFQNEAQLDKSGLPSDRFFAERPEGSVSTLKIQRTQQEDSAVYLCASSKTANSAGNTIYFGEGSWLTVV.